This T cell receptor (beta chain) was profiled in a study of blood T cells in healthy people across ages. Whole-study results and caveats: Higher naive T cell percentage went strongly together with higher TCR beta diversity. Higher diversity, along with more naive CD4+ cells, distinguished long-lived donors from aged donors.

The extraction recovered at least 5 micrograms of total RNA per sample. A second roughly 6 to 12 cycle PCR used barcoded and J-beta primers. All cDNA molecules were each tagged by a template-switch adaptor with 12 random nucleotides. From the 5' RACE reads, TCRdb called clonotypes with MiXCR, one entry per CDR3 protein. Of fewer than 2,000,000 distinct CDR3 sequences listed, around 35% are singletons. Trimming removed 4 bases from V and 10 bases from J, with 14 bases in between. The CDR3 runs 14 residues. CDR1 and CDR2 from the germline V gene are MNHNS and SASEGT. To note about this clonotype: Its antigen is not identified.

This TCR came from a woman in her 30s in good health. This chain connects TRBV6-1 to TRBJ1-6; D remains unclear. Sequencing was performed on blood. CDR3 nucleotides: TGTGCCAGCAGTGTGTTTAAAGCGGGATCACCCCTCCACTTT. It specifies CASSVFKAGSPLHF.